The 8 T cell receptor beta chains given below trace back to one sample, sequenced in a study of shared clonotypes between healthy human individuals. This table comes from immunoSEQ multiplex PCR, and its TCRdb copy is limited to in-frame clones, with some not included. Of about 2.4 million clones listed, around 94% are singletons. Sample: naive CD4+ T cells sorted from blood. The sample's subset: CD45RA+ positively selected. These receptors were collected from a young man in good health.

Concerning this clone: Other nucleotide sequences from this sample produce the same CDR3. CDR3 in amino acids: CASSLAGQGTYEQYF. CDR3 coding DNA: TGCGCCAGCAGCTTGGCCGGACAGGGGACCTACGAGCAGTACTTC. The chain joins TRBV5-1 to TRBJ2-7; 9 positions match TRBD1. CDR3 size: 15 residues. Trimming took 0 bases from V and 2 from J; bases not matched to a gene: 3. Germline lookup yields CDR1 SGHRS and CDR2 YFSETQ. The full variable domain, rest sourced from reference TRBV5-1 and TRBJ2-7, is KAGVTQTPRYLIKTRGQQVTLSCSPISGHRSVSWYQQTPGQGLQFLFEYFSETQRNKGNFPGRFSGRQFSNSRSEMNVSTLELGDSALYLCASSLAGQGTYEQYFGPGTRLTVT.

Note on this clone: In the same sample, other DNA sequences code for this CDR3. The J gene is TRBJ2-7, the V gene TRBV27; D uncertain. Trimming shortened V by 3 bases and J by 1 base, and 7 bases separated the two germline ends. The germline V gene encodes CDR1 MNHEY and CDR2 SMNVEV (reference sequence). The CDR3 is 13 residues long. The CDR3 DNA reads TGTGCCAGCAGTTTCCGTCCGTCCTACGAGCAGTACTTC. This codes for CASSFRPSYEQYF.

This rearrangement joins TRBV7-3 to TRBJ2-1; unclear D gene. Trimming stripped 1 base from V and 7 bases from J, with 14 bases between. CDR1 is SGHTA, CDR2 FQGTGA, per germline. This CDR3 region has 15 residues. The CDR3 here is CASSLSGQPANEQFF. CDR3 in DNA: TGTGCCAGCAGCTTAAGTGGGCAGCCGGCAAATGAGCAGTTCTTC.

On this clone itself: Other DNA variants within this sample encode the same CDR3. For the CDR3, the DNA is TGTGCCAGCTCACCGGGACGGACCTATGGCTACACCTTC. Protein sequence: CASSPGRTYGYTF. The chain links TRBV18 to TRBJ1-2, with D perhaps matching TRBD1 (5 bases). Per the germline V gene, CDR1 is KGHSH and CDR2 is LQKENI. V lost 3 bases to trimming and J lost 4 bases, with 9 bases between them. The CDR3 runs to 13 residues.

The chain joins TRBV6-5 to TRBJ2-7; tentatively, D is TRBD1 or TRBD2 (5 bases each). Per germline, CDR1 MNHEY and CDR2 SVGAGI. The CDR3 length is 15 residues. V gave up 6 bases and J gave up 0 bases, with 15 bases separating them. In DNA, the CDR3 is TGTGCCAGCAGCCCAGGTGGGGGACCCTCCTACGAGCAGTACTTC. Translation: CASSPGGGPSYEQYF.

The chain employs TRBV7-8 and TRBJ1-2; weak D call: TRBD1 (5 bases). The length of the CDR3 is 14 residues. Trimming removed 3 bases at V and 5 bases at J, with 13 bases between. Per the germline V gene, CDR1 is SGHVS and CDR2 is FQNEAQ. As DNA, the CDR3 is TGTGCCAGCAGCTTTACAGGCGGGGAATATGGCTACACCTTC. Its translation is CASSFTGGEYGYTF.

Details on this clone: The same CDR3 also results from other DNA sequences found in this sample. The chain carries TRBV18 and TRBJ1-2; a weak D match, TRBD1 (5 bases). V lost 3 bases to trimming and J lost 5 bases, with 10 bases between them. Germline lookup yields CDR1 KGHSH and CDR2 LQKENI. This CDR3 is 13 amino acids long. CDR3 DNA: TGTGCCAGCTCACCTTCTGGGGGTTATGGCTACACCTTC. Amino acid sequence: CASSPSGGYGYTF. The variable domain in full, with the rest retrieved from reference TRBV18 and TRBJ1-2, is NAGVMQNPRHLVRRRGQEARLRCSPMKGHSHVYWYRQLPEEGLKFMVYLQKENIIDESGMPKERFSAEFPKEGPSILRIQQVVRGDSAAYFCASSPSGGYGYTFGSGTRLTVV.

The chain employs TRBV27 and TRBJ2-3, with a tentative D call TRBD1 (6 bases). Germline CDR1 is MNHEY and CDR2 is SMNVEV (reference sequence). Between the trimmed V and J ends, which lost 4 bases and 2 bases, there was a span of 10 bases. CDR3 length: 14 residues. This CDR3 reads CASSSDRTTDTQYF. Written as DNA, the CDR3 is TGTGCCAGCAGTTCTGACAGGACCACAGATACGCAGTATTTT.